Listed below are T cell receptor beta chains from one sample, sequenced in a study of T-cell memory formation after mild COVID-19. TCRdb re-analysed the 5' RACE reads in MiXCR, keeping a single row per CDR3 protein. This table has roughly 450,000 distinct CDR3 sequences, roughly 18% appearing once. Sequencing was performed on PBMCs or a T cell subset sorted from them (not recorded which). The receptors come from a man younger than 35 who had mild COVID-19 (a few samples of this study predate the infection). Cell type and time point are not known. Each CDR3 is given with its conserved first and last residue. D genes are given only for firm matches. Size values are once, few and many counts, or a class for expanded clones, and some rows have none.

D | J | size | V | CDR3 | DNA
- | TRBJ2-1 | - | TRBV24-1 | CATSARTDSKQFF | TGTGCCACCAGTGCAAGAACCGACAGCAAGCAGTTCTTC
- | TRBJ2-1 | - | TRBV7-9 | CASSVWKYNEQFF | TGTGCCAGCAGCGTATGGAAGTACAATGAGCAGTTCTTC
- | TRBJ2-2 | few | TRBV5-4 | CASSRDRGGELFF | TGTGCCAGCAGCCGGGACCGAGGCGGGGAGCTGTTTTTT
- | TRBJ1-4 | - | TRBV12-3/TRBV12-4 | CARKGGWNEKLFF | TGTGCCAGAAAAGGGGGATGGAATGAAAAACTGTTTTTT
- | TRBJ2-3 | few | TRBV9 | CASCVNGASDTQYF | TGTGCCAGCTGTGTTAACGGGGCCTCTGATACGCAGTATTTT
- | TRBJ2-3 | - | TRBV4-1 | CASSQVGHSLGDTQYF | TGCGCCAGCAGCCAAGTGGGTCACAGTCTAGGGGATACGCAGTATTTT
TRBD2 | TRBJ2-7 | - | TRBV10-2 | CASSESPIAGLIYEQYF | TGCGCCAGCAGTGAGTCGCCAATAGCGGGGCTAATCTACGAGCAGTACTTC
- | TRBJ2-3 | few | TRBV7-3 | CASSFRLSSTDTQYF | TGTGCCAGCAGCTTTCGTTTATCTAGCACAGATACGCAGTATTTT
- | TRBJ1-5 | many | TRBV7-2 | CASSLVSRGNQPQHF | TGTGCCAGCAGCTTAGTTTCCAGGGGCAATCAGCCCCAGCATTTT
- | TRBJ2-5 | few | TRBV27 | CASSLTWSGTQYF | TGTGCCAGCAGTTTAACCTGGTCGGGGACCCAGTACTTC